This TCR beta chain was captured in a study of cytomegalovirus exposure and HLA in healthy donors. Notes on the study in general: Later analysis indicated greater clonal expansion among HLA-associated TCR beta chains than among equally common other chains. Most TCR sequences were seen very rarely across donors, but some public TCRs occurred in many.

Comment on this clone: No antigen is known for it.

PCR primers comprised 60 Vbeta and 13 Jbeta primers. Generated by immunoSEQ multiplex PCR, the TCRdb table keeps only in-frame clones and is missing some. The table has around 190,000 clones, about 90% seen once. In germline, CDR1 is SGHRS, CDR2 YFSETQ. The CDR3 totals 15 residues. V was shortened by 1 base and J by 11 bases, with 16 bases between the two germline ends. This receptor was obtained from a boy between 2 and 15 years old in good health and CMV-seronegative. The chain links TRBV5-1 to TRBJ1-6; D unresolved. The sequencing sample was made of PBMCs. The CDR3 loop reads CASSLTRVGTTPLHF. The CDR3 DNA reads TGCGCCAGCAGCTTGACCCGGGTAGGTACGACACCCCTCCACTTT.